Below, 15 T cell receptor beta chains from the same sample are listed, as sequenced in a study of OX40 agonist ivuxolimab in advanced cancers. The method was immunoSEQ multiplex PCR; TCRdb's version includes in-frame clones alone and lacks a portion of them. The table records 65,000 to 85,000 clones, around 85% of them present only once. This specimen consisted of CD4+ or CD8+ T cells sorted from blood, obtained in a trial of the OX40 agonist ivuxolimab. The origin of the receptors is an adult with an advanced solid tumor such as melanoma, head and neck, liver or kidney cancer.

V and J are TRBV7-2 and TRBJ2-3, with D hard to call. Germline CDR1 is SGHTA and CDR2 is FQGNSA. The CDR3 contains 15 residues. V shed 1 base and J shed 2 bases, with 10 bases lying between them. This CDR3 reads CASSLVALYTDTQYF. The CDR3 region has the DNA TGTGCCAGCAGCTTAGTGGCCTTATACACAGATACGCAGTATTTT.

V and J are TRBV5-1 and TRBJ1-2; D remains ambiguous. V shed 0 bases and J shed 8 bases, with 11 bases lying between them. There are 13 residues in the CDR3. Looked up from germline, CDR1 is SGHRS and CDR2 is YFSETQ. The CDR3 here is CASSLEYQRGYTF. In DNA form, the CDR3 reads TGCGCCAGCAGCTTGGAATACCAGCGGGGCTACACCTTC.

This chain joins TRBV5-1 and TRBJ2-7; 13 bases agree with TRBD2. Germline V gives CDR1 SGHRS, CDR2 YFSETQ. The V segment lost 0 bases and the J segment 6 bases; nucleotides outside the gene matches: 12. This CDR3 region has 18 residues. CDR3 residues: CASSLVPGGGLAGIEQYF. The CDR3 coding sequence is TGCGCCAGCAGCTTGGTCCCAGGGGGGGGACTAGCGGGGATCGAGCAGTACTTC. Supplemented by reference TRBV5-1 and TRBJ2-7, the full variable domain reads KAGVTQTPRYLIKTRGQQVTLSCSPISGHRSVSWYQQTPGQGLQFLFEYFSETQRNKGNFPGRFSGRQFSNSRSEMNVSTLELGDSALYLCASSLVPGGGLAGIEQYFGPGTRLTVT.

The chain joins TRBV7-2 to TRBJ2-3; 8 nucleotides match TRBD2. This CDR3 comprises 15 residues. Germline-derived CDR1 and CDR2 are SGHTA and FQGNSA. V dropped 4 bases and J dropped 6; count of bases not matched to a gene: 9. The CDR3 DNA reads as TGTGCCAGCAGCTCGCTGAGCGGGGGTGCGGATACGCAGTATTTT. Residues: CASSSLSGGADTQYF.

J is TRBJ1-1 and V is TRBV6-5; no clear D. Germline V gene sequence: CDR1 MNHEY, CDR2 SVGAGI. Deletions cut 2 bases from V and 4 bases from J, with 5 bases between. This CDR3 contains 12 residues. The chain's CDR3 is CASSYGSTEAFF. In DNA form, the CDR3 reads TGTGCCAGCAGTTACGGGTCCACTGAAGCTTTCTTT.

This sequence joins TRBV5-1 and TRBJ1-4; 8 bases are shared with TRBD1. Germline loops: CDR1 SGHRS, CDR2 YFSETQ. The CDR3 has 15 residues. With V trimmed by 5 bases and J by 6 bases, 9 bases remained unmatched. The CDR3 spells CASRPVTGVDEKLFF. CDR3 bases: TGCGCCAGCAGACCCGTGACAGGGGTGGATGAAAAACTGTTTTTT.

The chain combines TRBV5-1 with TRBJ2-2, with TRBD1 matching 9 bases. CDR1 is SGHRS, CDR2 YFSETQ, per germline. V shed 10 bases and J 0 bases; nucleotides not matched to a gene: 4. The CDR3 has 14 residues. This CDR3 is CAARQGANTGELFF. DNA of the CDR3: TGCGCCGCCCGACAGGGGGCGAACACCGGGGAGCTGTTTTTT.

This sequence joins TRBV6-5 and TRBJ1-1; 7 bases are a match to TRBD1. The CDR3 runs 14 residues. From germline, CDR1 is MNHEY and CDR2 SVGAGI. The trim removed 6 bases at V and 2 bases at J, leaving 6 bases unmatched. DNA of the CDR3: TGTGCCAGCAGCCGGGACAGCTCTAACACTGAAGCTTTCTTT. Amino acids: CASSRDSSNTEAFF.

The chain is built from TRBV19 and TRBJ1-4; TRBD1 matches at 7 bases. In germline, CDR1 is LNHDA, CDR2 SQIVND (reference sequence). V lost 1 base and J lost 3; bases outside the gene matches: 2. CDR3 length equals 15 residues. The CDR3 DNA is TGTGCCAGTAGTATAGGCGGGACAGCTAATGAAAAACTGTTTTTT. It translates to CASSIGGTANEKLFF. Filled out from reference TRBV19 and TRBJ1-4, the complete variable domain reads DGGITQSPKYLFRKEGQNVTLSCEQNLNHDAMYWYRQDPGQGLRLIYYSQIVNDFQKGDIAEGYSVSREKKESFPLTVTSAQKNPTAFYLCASSIGGTANEKLFFGSGTQLSVL.

The gene calls are TRBV6-1 and TRBJ1-4; 8 bases match TRBD1. The CDR3 sequence is 15 residues long. V lost 3 bases, J lost 4 bases, and 4 bases stayed unmatched. CDR1 is MNHNS, CDR2 SASEGT, per germline. The CDR3: CASSDMGQDNEKLFF. CDR3 nucleotide sequence: TGTGCCAGCAGTGATATGGGACAGGATAATGAAAAACTGTTTTTT.

The J gene is TRBJ2-2, the V gene TRBV11-1; D not resolved. Germline CDR1 is SGHAT and CDR2 is FQDESV (reference sequence). The CDR3 consists of 13 residues. V gave up 1 base and J gave up 5 bases, with 5 bases separating them. The CDR3 coding sequence is TGTGCCAGCAGCTTAGAAGGGACCGGGGAGCTGTTTTTT. It codes for CASSLEGTGELFF.

The chain employs TRBV28 and TRBJ2-3, with 12 bases fitting TRBD2. In germline, CDR1 is MDHEN, CDR2 SYDVKM. Trimming took 6 bases from V and 4 from J; bases not matched to a gene: 5. This CDR3 is built from 15 residues. CDR3 region: CASSLAGGPADTQYF. DNA for the CDR3: TGTGCCAGCAGCCTAGCGGGGGGGCCCGCAGATACGCAGTATTTT.

The rearrangement links TRBV6-5 to TRBJ1-1, with D maybe TRBD1 (5 bases). The CDR3 runs to 14 residues. Germline V CDR1 and CDR2: MNHEY, SVGAGI. This CDR3 reads CAVRSGRVNTEAFF. CDR3 bases: TGTGCGGTCCGGTCAGGGCGAGTGAACACTGAAGCTTTCTTT.

The genes are TRBV18 and TRBJ1-5; D gene unclear. There are 15 residues in the CDR3. CDR1 is KGHSH and CDR2 is LQKENI in the germline V gene. The V and J ends lost 0 bases and 3 bases respectively, with 9 bases between them. The CDR3 bases are TGTGCCAGCTCACCACCGGGAGGGAACAATCAGCCCCAGCATTTT. It specifies CASSPPGGNNQPQHF. The full variable domain, in which reference TRBV18 and TRBJ1-5 provide the parts outside the CDR3, is NAGVMQNPRHLVRRRGQEARLRCSPMKGHSHVYWYRQLPEEGLKFMVYLQKENIIDESGMPKERFSAEFPKEGPSILRIQQVVRGDSAAYFCASSPPGGNNQPQHFGDGTRLSIL.

This chain connects TRBV5-1 to TRBJ1-2; a weak D match, TRBD1 (5 bases). This CDR3 comprises 14 residues. Germline lookup yields CDR1 SGHRS and CDR2 YFSETQ. V dropped 2 bases and J dropped 2 bases, with 10 bases sitting between them. The DNA of the CDR3 is TGCGCCAGCAGCTTCGGGGGTCGCAACTATGGCTACACCTTC. Its protein is CASSFGGRNYGYTF.